What follows is one TCR beta chain and its context. What it binds is not known. Time point denoted: blood 2 weeks post-SBRT. The treatment is: 15 Gy SBRT to primary tumor, nephrectomy 4 weeks later. CDR1 is SGHTA, CDR2 FQGNSA, per germline. The CDR3 is 16 amino acids. Trimming left V 1 base short and J 0 bases short, with 10 bases between. The sample comes from a study of radiation and T cells in renal cell carcinoma. About the research overall: Nephrectomy followed 15 Gy stereotactic body radiation by 4 weeks. Findings and limits, study-wide: From baseline, blood top tumor clonotypes peaked at 2 weeks post-radiation. Baseline intratumoral clonotype presence is unknown without pretreatment biopsies.

Clones were sequenced by immunoSEQ multiplex PCR, and TCRdb holds only the in-frame ones, with some missing. Among about 150,000 clones listed, approximately 88% were seen once. This chain connects TRBV7-2 to TRBJ2-4, with a weak D call TRBD1 (6 bases). Source: blood, taken from a patient whose treatment included radiotherapy and nephrectomy. This sequence was found in a woman in her fifties or sixties with renal cell carcinoma. The CDR3 DNA sequence: TGTGCCAGCAGCTTAGAAACAGGGATAGCCAAAAACATTCAGTACTTC. It is translated as CASSLETGIAKNIQYF.